The TCR beta chain under discussion was sequenced for a study of blood T cell repertoires in COVID-19. In the original analysis: Estimation of nucleated cell counts relied on the amplification of reference gene primers. Some clones are missing from TCRdb's copy, which holds only in-frame ones; the method was immunoSEQ multiplex PCR. Clone size and V and J calls were adopted from that table, with D and trimming inferred from the DNA. In the table there are 140,000 or so clones, 80% to 90% of which are singletons. The germline V gene encodes CDR1 MNHNY and CDR2 SVGAGI (reference sequence). V was clipped by 6 bases and J by 0 bases, with 8 bases between them. CDR3 size: 13 residues.

V is TRBV6-6 and J is TRBJ2-5; no clear D. The clonotype originates from a man aged 55-75 years with active or convalescent COVID-19. The sample taken for sequencing was peripheral blood. The CDR3 reads CASRSVNQETQYF. For the CDR3, the DNA is TGTGCCAGCAGATCGGTCAACCAAGAGACCCAGTACTTC.